This T cell receptor beta chain came from a study of shared clonotypes between healthy human individuals (dated by TCRdb to 2018 to 2020). In the study overall: A couple of women and a few men aged 18 to 49 years were included in the cohort. For each donor, CD4 naive and CD4 memory were each run on three plates, CD8 naive on two plates, and CD8 memory on one plate. To estimate repertoire size and how much clonotypes are shared between individuals, the study performed deep sequencing of blood TCR repertoires from five healthy adults. Different laboratories and diverse techniques were used to prepare libraries and sequence TCR repertoires, to increase sequencing depth and limit assay-specific biases. Each donor's leukapheresis produced roughly between about 0.9 and 9.5 billion PBMCs.

The trim is 7 bases for V and 2 bases for J, with a gap of 12 bases between the germline ends. Reading from cysteine to phenylalanine, the CDR3 counts 13 amino acids. Of the read, only the CDR3 DNA is kept; its 39 bases are in frame from base 1. The germline V gene encodes CDR1 SNHLY and CDR2 FYNNEI. TCR CDR3 regions were amplified from genomic DNA by multiplex PCR using the deep immunoSEQ assay. Extracted genomic DNA from each cell subset was distributed evenly across all wells of several immunoSEQ 96-well plates, and each plate was treated as a replicate. For sorted subsets, each replicate PCR was loaded with 200 ng genomic DNA, equivalent to some 27,000 T cell genomes. Purified libraries were quantified with a Qubit 3.0 fluorometer, sized on a Bioanalyzer 2100, and re-quantified with the KAPA Library Quantification kit. A separate single-read 150-cycle Illumina NextSeq 550 flow cell was used to sequence each immunoSEQ 96-well plate. The published analysis was carried out like this. Because the immunoSEQ output held only junctional sequences and lacked quality scores, the filtering could not match the filtering applied to full-length reads. To assign V/J genes and CDR3, sequences were annotated against IMGT germline references using PyIR, a Python wrapper for IgBLAST v1.9. Reads were filtered out if the reads had weak V/J assignments (E-value above 1e-6), no CDR3, stop codons, out-of-frame junctions, or ambiguous translated residues. V3J clonotypes were defined by identical inferred V gene, J gene, and CDR3 amino acid sequence. To compute the percentage overlap between repertoires, the number of shared unique clonotypes was divided by the size of the smaller repertoire. RTK rarefaction, the Chao1 estimator, and Recon v2.1 estimates of unobserved clonotypes were used to assess repertoire richness. Generation probabilities were computed with OLGA for all TCRbeta clonotypes obtained by the gDNA method from a few donors. TCRdb's version of the immuneACCESS table is confined to in-frame rearrangements and falls short of the full clone set. An unresolved V gene accounts for under half of the shortfall where checked; the remainder is of unknown origin. V and J calls and clone size come straight from that table; D and trimming were deduced from the DNA. A total of 2 million to 2.5 million clones appear in this sample, around 95% of them only once. 0.1% to 0.15% of the sample is taken by the ten largest.

A remark on this clone: Its cognate antigen has yet to be identified. The input lacks base qualities; no much larger clone sits a single base away.

The donors were healthy, HIV-negative adults with no recently reported acute infections or vaccinations. Every donor was a Caucasian adult living in Nashville, Tennessee, USA. CD4+ T cells were enriched by magnetic negative selection; naive cells were then positively selected on CD45RA, and the negative fraction formed the memory subset. After blood collection by leukapheresis, PBMCs were isolated using Ficoll-Histopaque density gradient centrifugation and then cryopreserved in the vapor phase of liquid nitrogen. Analytical flow cytometry was used to check the purity and quantity of each magnetically sorted T cell population. Each sorted fraction had its genomic DNA isolated and then quantified by UV absorbance on a Nanodrop 2000c. Overall study outcomes, separate from this receptor: Estimated clonotype richness was generally larger for naive than for memory subsets. Sampling was restricted to blood, and TCR repertoires in tissues likely differ from the TCR repertoires found in blood. Higher generation probabilities were observed for clonotypes shared by all four sorted-subset donors than for non-shared clonotypes. The genetic and exposure-history diversity represented was limited by the small number of donors. Sharing across several donors was observed for approximately 5% of naive CD4, under 4% of naive CD8, 2.3% of memory CD4, and around 0.4% of memory CD8 clonotypes. Incomplete sequencing was indicated by rarefaction of sorted-subset datasets, despite the large sequencing depth. Pairwise subsampling led to the expectation that sequencing depth would affect the degree of clonotype sharing among donors.

The sequenced sample was naive CD4+ T cells sorted from blood. This sample's cell subset or site label indicates: CD45RA+ positively selected. This chain joins TRBV2 to TRBJ2-7; the D gene is perhaps TRBD2, from 6 matching bases. This TCR came from a man younger than 30 in good health. The CDR3 is CASTRGGPYEQYF. The DNA sequence is given as TGTGCCAGCACCCGGGGAGGACCCTACGAGCAGTACTTC.